This TCR beta chain was observed in a study of vaccination and CD4 T cells after COVID-19. Treatment: approximately nine-day PBMC culture with coronavirus spike peptide pools or control peptides (ViraFEST assay). Germline loops: CDR1 DFQATT, CDR2 SNEGSKA (reference sequence). V lost 8 bases, J lost 9 bases, and 16 bases lay in between. CDR3 length: 11 residues. Researchers used the Oncomine TCR Beta short-read assay to sequence DNA from cultured CD4+ T cells. TCRdb called the PCR reads again in MiXCR, with one record for every CDR3 protein. Of thousands of distinct CDR3 sequences listed, 55% to 75% are singletons. This clonotype occurred a few times. Its antigen is not known.

Sequencing used CD4+ T cells from blood, cultured in vitro. The clonotype comes from a human donor who had recovered from COVID-19. V is TRBV20-1 and J is TRBJ1-2, with a possible D match to TRBD1 (5 bases). The CDR3 loop is CSSERGGSYTF. For the CDR3, the DNA is TGCAGTTCCGAGAGGGGCGGGAGCTACACCTTC.